This TCR beta chain was retrieved from a study of control samples from healthy donors and cancer patients (TCRdb year 2020). The protocol used for the library was the immunoSEQ multiplex PCR assay. In its TCRdb copy, this immuneACCESS table keeps in-frame sequences only and misses some clones. Where compared with another copy, unresolved V genes explain less than half of these, and the others have no known cause. The sample profile shows around 110,000 clones; about 93% of them were found once. The ten biggest clones cover roughly 2.6% of the sample. With regard to this clone: The specificity of this receptor is unknown. No base-level quality is on record; no much larger clone is a single base apart.

Trimming costs V 2 bases and J 7 bases, and their ends lie 12 bases apart. For CDR1 and CDR2, the germline V gene lists MNHEY and SVGEGT. The CDR3, from cysteine to phenylalanine, totals 15 residues. Left in the record is the CDR3 DNA by itself, 45 bases read in frame from the first base. The sample taken for sequencing was blood. The chain is encoded by TRBV6-2 or TRBV6-3 joined to TRBJ1-6, with an unclear D gene assignment. This TCR was recovered from a man between 25 and 39 years old in good health. The DNA sequence follows: TGTGCCAGCAGTTACGGTCCCACGGGGAATTCACCCCTCCACTTT. Its protein product is CASSYGPTGNSPLHF.